This T cell receptor beta chain came from a study of T cells expressing NK-cell markers. In the study overall: TCR beta repertoires came from sorted CD3+CD56+NKG2C+, CD3+CD56+NKG2C- and CD3+CD56-NKG2C+ T cells. The eight sequenced donors comprised seven who were HCMV-seropositive and one who was seronegative.

Using the 5' RACE reads, TCRdb records one entry per CDR3 protein without DNA. This sample contains some 450,000 distinct CDR3 sequences. Concerning this clonotype itself: Its antigen is unidentified.

Broader study findings: Dominant NKG2C+ clonotype frequencies of about 1.0-8% of CD8+ T cells were measured in about six donors.

CDR1 and CDR2 (germline): LGHNA, YNFKEQ. The CDR3 consists of 16 residues. This receptor was taken from a woman between 18 and 70 years old in good health. The rearrangement joins TRBV4-2 to TRBJ2-3; the TRBD1 assignment by TCRdb is unverifiable without DNA. Input material: blood T cells: a sorted CD56 or NKG2C T cell subset, CD4+ or CD8+ T cells, or bulk PBMC T cells (not recorded which). This chain's CDR3 is CASSQTPGHGTDTQYF.